This T cell receptor (beta chain) came from a study of T cell responses to AZD1222 COVID-19 vaccine. Generated by immunoSEQ multiplex PCR, the TCRdb table keeps only in-frame clones and is missing some. The sample lists roughly 120,000 clones, about 90% occurring once. The sequence came from an adult in good health. The starting material was peripheral blood, obtained on day 0 of AZD1222 vaccination.

The CDR3 loop reads CASSLDKGGPYGYTF. The DNA for the CDR3 is TGTGCCAGCAGCTTAGACAAGGGCGGCCCGTATGGCTACACCTTC. The gene calls are TRBV13 and TRBJ1-2; no definite D call. Trimming left V 1 base short and J 5 bases short, with 14 bases between. Germline V CDR1 and CDR2: PRHDT, FYEKMQ (reference sequence). This CDR3 has 15 amino acids.